This TCR beta chain was found in a study of cytomegalovirus exposure and HLA in healthy donors. General study findings and limits: The records held CMV serostatus as the only immune exposure information. Follow-up analysis later connected one missense variant in DCLRE1C with trimming of TCR beta V- and J-genes. Analyses of presence and absence presupposed an approximately uniform sequencing depth across donors.

PCR employed 60 Vbeta and 13 Jbeta primers. Repertoires were generated with immunoSEQ multiplex PCR, while TCRdb's copy carries only in-frame clones and drops some. The sample lists under 150,000 clones, over 70% occurring once. Comments on this clone: Its antigen is unidentified.

Per the germline V gene, CDR1 is SGHAT and CDR2 is FQNNGV. CDR3 length: 16 amino acids. V shed 5 bases and J 6 bases; nucleotides not matched to a gene: 12. Input material: PBMCs. The receptor comes from a male donor in good health and CMV-seronegative. The J gene is TRBJ2-1, the V gene TRBV11-2, with 8 bases matching TRBD2. In nucleotides, the CDR3 is TGTGCCAGCAGCAAACGTCTAGCGGGTACGGGCAATGAGCAGTTCTTC. Encoded protein: CASSKRLAGTGNEQFF.